This TCR beta chain was retrieved from a study of CD8 T cells in ankylosing spondylitis. One entry per CDR3 protein, called by TCRdb with MiXCR from the 5' RACE reads. The repertoire has hundreds of thousands of distinct CDR3 sequences, 12% of them found once; the top ten carry about 0.5%. This clonotype was detected a few times. The antigen remains unidentified. Per germline, CDR1 WNHNN and CDR2 SYGVQD (reference sequence). CDR3 length equals 14 residues. Trimming took 0 bases from V and 4 from J, leaving 9 bases between them. Whole-study findings and limits: Earlier reports found some motif variants in synovial fluid and blood in reactive arthritis. Blood from ankylosing spondylitis patients appeared to carry a characteristic roughly 8-variant TCR beta motif.

This receptor was taken from a male donor with ankylosing spondylitis. The rearrangement joins TRBV10-1 to TRBJ2-5; no clear D. Sequencing was performed on blood, either unsorted or a sorted T cell fraction (not recorded which). The CDR3 here is CASSESDQTETQYF. CDR3 DNA sequence: TGCGCCAGCAGTGAGTCCGACCAAACAGAGACCCAGTACTTC.